This TCR beta chain was retrieved from a study of T-cell memory formation after mild COVID-19. Study-level information: TCR clusters were mostly donor specific.

Findings of the study overall: There were some responding clones in pre-infection memory, which suggested that cross-reactive memory had joined. Clones which contracted sat mainly in CM and EM if CD4+, and in EMRA if CD8+.

Germline V gives CDR1 SGHRS, CDR2 YFSETQ. The ends were cut back, 4 bases at V and 2 bases at J, with 9 bases in the middle. The CDR3 runs to 13 residues. From 5'RACE with constant-segment primers came TCR alpha and TCR beta cDNA libraries that carried sample barcodes and UMIs. TCRdb ran MiXCR on the 5' RACE reads and lists one entry per CDR3 protein. The sample carries about 350,000 distinct CDR3 sequences, roughly 13% recorded once. This clonotype was counted at least ten times. Its antigen is undetermined. Sequenced material: PBMCs or a T cell subset sorted from them (not recorded which). The origin of this receptor is a man younger than 35 who had mild COVID-19 (a few samples of this study predate the infection). Cell type and time point are not known. The V call is TRBV5-1, the J call TRBJ1-2; the D is unclear. CDR3 DNA: TGCGCCAGCAGCCTGGCTACGAACTATGGCTACACCTTC. Translated, it gives CASSLATNYGYTF.